This entry describes one T cell receptor (beta chain). As yet, its antigen is unknown. This sample is part of a study of quantifying T cell responses using KT2 cells. The wider study: cDNA was made from DNase-treated RNA using alpha and beta constant primers. The second PCR ran as a qPCR until a predetermined fluorescence threshold was reached. Findings and caveats of the study: Very high KT2 spike-in numbers caused saturation in KT2 sequence detection.

Known numbers of the T cell clone KT2 were added to PBMC. An oligo carrying a UMI was ligated to the cDNA 3' end. An equimolar mix of RC1.1 and RC1.2 primed the beta chain across TRBC1 and TRBC2. Via MiXCR, TCRdb re-called the UMI-ligation and nested PCR reads, giving one row per CDR3 protein. The table has tens of thousands of distinct CDR3 sequences, under 7.5% seen once. Germline loops: CDR1 LNHDA, CDR2 SQIVND (reference sequence). V shed 4 bases and J 8 bases; nucleotides not matched to a gene: 10. CDR3 size: 15 residues. The sample comprised PBMCs spiked with cells of the T cell clone KT2. The receptor was derived from a human donor. The V and J genes are TRBV19 and TRBJ1-5; 8 bases agree with TRBD1. The CDR3 coding sequence is TGTGCCAGTAGTACATATAACAGGGGGACAGAGCCCCAGCATTTT. Encoded protein: CASSTYNRGTEPQHF. Together with reference TRBV19 and TRBJ1-5, the CDR3 gives the full variable domain: DGGITQSPKYLFRKEGQNVTLSCEQNLNHDAMYWYRQDPGQGLRLIYYSQIVNDFQKGDIAEGYSVSREKKESFPLTVTSAQKNPTAFYLCASSTYNRGTEPQHFGDGTRLSIL.